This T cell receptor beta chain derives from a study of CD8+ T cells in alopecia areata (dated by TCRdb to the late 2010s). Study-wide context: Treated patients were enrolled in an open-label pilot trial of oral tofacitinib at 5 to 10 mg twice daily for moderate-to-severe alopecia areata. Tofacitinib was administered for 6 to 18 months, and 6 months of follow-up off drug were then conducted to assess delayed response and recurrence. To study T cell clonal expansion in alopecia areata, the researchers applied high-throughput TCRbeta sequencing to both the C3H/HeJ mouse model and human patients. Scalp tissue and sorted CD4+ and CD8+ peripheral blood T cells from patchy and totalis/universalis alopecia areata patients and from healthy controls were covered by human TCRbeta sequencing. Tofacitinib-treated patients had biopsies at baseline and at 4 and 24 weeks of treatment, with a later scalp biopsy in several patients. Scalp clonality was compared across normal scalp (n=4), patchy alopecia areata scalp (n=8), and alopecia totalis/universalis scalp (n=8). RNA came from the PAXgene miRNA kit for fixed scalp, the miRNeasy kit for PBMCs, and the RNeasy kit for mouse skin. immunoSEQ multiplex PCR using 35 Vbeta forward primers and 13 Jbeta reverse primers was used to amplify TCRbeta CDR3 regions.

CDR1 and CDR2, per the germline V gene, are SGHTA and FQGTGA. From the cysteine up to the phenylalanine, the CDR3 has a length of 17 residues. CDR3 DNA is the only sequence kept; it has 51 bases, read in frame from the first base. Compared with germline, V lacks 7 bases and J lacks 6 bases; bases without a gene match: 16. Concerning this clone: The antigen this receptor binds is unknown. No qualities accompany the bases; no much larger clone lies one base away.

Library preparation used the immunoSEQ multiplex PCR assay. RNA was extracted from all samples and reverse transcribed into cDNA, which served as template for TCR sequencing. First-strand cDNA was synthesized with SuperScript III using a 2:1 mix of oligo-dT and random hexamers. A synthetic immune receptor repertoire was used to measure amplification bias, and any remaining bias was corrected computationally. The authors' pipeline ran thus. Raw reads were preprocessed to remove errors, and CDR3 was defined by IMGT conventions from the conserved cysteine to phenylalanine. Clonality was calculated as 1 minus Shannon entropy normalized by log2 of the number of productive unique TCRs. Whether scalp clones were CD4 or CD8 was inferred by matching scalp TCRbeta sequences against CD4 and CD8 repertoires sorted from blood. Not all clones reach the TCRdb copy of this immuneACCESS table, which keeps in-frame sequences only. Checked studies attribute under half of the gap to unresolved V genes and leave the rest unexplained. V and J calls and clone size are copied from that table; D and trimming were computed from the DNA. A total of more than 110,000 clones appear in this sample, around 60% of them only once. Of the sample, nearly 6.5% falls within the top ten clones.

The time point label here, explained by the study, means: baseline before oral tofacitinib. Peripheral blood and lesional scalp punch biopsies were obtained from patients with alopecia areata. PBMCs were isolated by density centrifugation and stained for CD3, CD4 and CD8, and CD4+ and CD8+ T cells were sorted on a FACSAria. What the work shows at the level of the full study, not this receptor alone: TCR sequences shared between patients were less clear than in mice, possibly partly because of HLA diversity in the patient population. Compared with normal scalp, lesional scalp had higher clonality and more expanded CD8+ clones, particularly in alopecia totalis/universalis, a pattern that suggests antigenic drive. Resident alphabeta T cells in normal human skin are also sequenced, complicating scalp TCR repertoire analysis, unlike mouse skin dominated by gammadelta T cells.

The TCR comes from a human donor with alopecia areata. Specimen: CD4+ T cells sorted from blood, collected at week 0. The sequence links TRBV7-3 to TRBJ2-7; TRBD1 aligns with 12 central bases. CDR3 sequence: CASTPGKGQGAPGEQYF. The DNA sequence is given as TGTGCCAGCACCCCGGGGAAGGGACAGGGGGCTCCGGGCGAGCAGTACTTC. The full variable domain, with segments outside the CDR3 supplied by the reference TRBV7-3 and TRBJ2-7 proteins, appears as GAGVSQTPSNKVTEKGKYVELRCDPISGHTALYWYRQSLGQGPEFLIYFQGTGAADDSGLPNDRFFAVRPEGSVSTLKIQRTERGDSAVYLCASTPGKGQGAPGEQYFGPGTRLTVT.